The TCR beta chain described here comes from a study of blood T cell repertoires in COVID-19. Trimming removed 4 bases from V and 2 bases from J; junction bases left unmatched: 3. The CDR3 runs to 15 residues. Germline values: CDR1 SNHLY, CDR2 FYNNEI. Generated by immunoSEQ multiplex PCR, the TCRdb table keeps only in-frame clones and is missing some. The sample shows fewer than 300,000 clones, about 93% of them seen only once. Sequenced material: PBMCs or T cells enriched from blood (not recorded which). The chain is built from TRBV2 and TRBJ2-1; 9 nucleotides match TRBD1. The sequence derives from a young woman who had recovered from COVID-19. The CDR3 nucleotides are TGTGCCAGCAGTGCCGGGACAGGGACCTACAATGAGCAGTTCTTC. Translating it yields CASSAGTGTYNEQFF.